This T cell receptor (beta chain) was captured by sequencing in a study of CXCR3-negative and CXCR3-positive naive CD8 T cells. A CD45RO-CCR7+CD27+CD95- phenotype identified naive CD8+ T cells. 5' RACE that incorporated UMI labels was used to prepare the TRB cDNA libraries. Reprocessing the 5' RACE reads, TCRdb reports a single entry for every CDR3 protein and omits DNA. Its table records over 100,000 distinct CDR3 sequences. Comment on this clonotype: Its specificity is not known.

The CDR3 runs 14 residues. Per germline, CDR1 SGHRS and CDR2 YFSETQ. Study findings and constraints: Naive CXCR3-positive and CXCR3-negative cells shared TRBV-TRBJ usage; memory cells diverged. Naive subsets had comparable surface CD5; TCR strength was inferred from TRB CDR3 properties. Cryopreservation partially lowered CXCR3 expression, so most assays used fresh PBMCs.

This chain uses TRBV5-1 with TRBJ2-1. The sequencing input was naive CXCR3- CD8+ T cells from blood. The subset: CD45RO-CCR7+CD27+CD95- naive CD8+ T cells lacking CXCR3 (TNR3-). The receptor was isolated from a human donor in good health. Some clones in this sample may be carry-over from other donors' samples. This chain's CDR3 is CASSLEAAFHEQFF. The whole variable domain, remainder taken from reference TRBV5-1 and TRBJ2-1, is KAGVTQTPRYLIKTRGQQVTLSCSPISGHRSVSWYQQTPGQGLQFLFEYFSETQRNKGNFPGRFSGRQFSNSRSEMNVSTLELGDSALYLCASSLEAAFHEQFFGPGTRLTVL.